The 6 T cell receptor beta chains presented below share a single source sample, sequenced in a study (dated by TCRdb to 2016 to 2017). Libraries were prepared through RT-PCR. The reads were generated on an Illumina MiSeq. The raw public data were reprocessed by TCRdb itself: fastp quality trimming at Q25, MiXCR clonotype calling, in-frame beta chains only. Rows with one shared CDR3 protein collapse into an entry with the most common genes and DNA. The sample table contains about 700,000 distinct CDR3 sequences; only one count was recorded for approximately 15% of them. Together, the top ten hold 3% to 4.5% of the sample. Specimen: memory CD4+ T cells from blood. These receptors were taken from a female donor in good health, serving as a healthy control.

The rearrangement joins TRBV5-1 to TRBJ2-7; D uncertain. The CDR3 spans 12 residues. Germline loops: CDR1 SGHRS, CDR2 YFSETQ. Trimming cost V 7 bases and J 5 bases, with 13 bases left between them. CDR3 DNA sequence: TGCGCCAGCCGTACTTCCCGGGACGAGCAGTACTTC. This encodes CASRTSRDEQYF.

This clonotype is a singleton in its sample. V gene TRBV27 combines with J gene TRBJ2-2; D not resolved. TRBJ1-5 explains the end of the DNA better; the J call may be wrong. CDR1 and CDR2 (germline): MNHEY, SMNVEV (reference sequence). The CDR3 covers 13 residues. Here the CDR3 reads CASSGSGFQPQHF. As DNA, the CDR3 is TGTGCCAGCAGTGGAAGTGGGTTTCAGCCCCAGCATTTT.

This clonotype was picked up a small number of times. The rearrangement uses TRBV18 and TRBJ1-1; TRBD1 matches 10 bases. Trimming cost V 3 bases and J 6 bases; bases outside gene matches: 4. Germline lookup yields CDR1 KGHSH and CDR2 LQKENI. The CDR3 totals 14 residues. CDR3 in amino acids: CASSPNGQGAEAFF. CDR3 DNA sequence: TGTGCCAGCTCACCCAACGGACAGGGGGCTGAAGCTTTCTTT.

This clonotype was counted ten times or more. The J gene is TRBJ2-7, the V gene TRBV4-3, with 14 nucleotides matching TRBD2. Trimming took 5 bases from V and 5 from J; bases not matched to a gene: 8. This CDR3 is 16 amino acids long. Germline CDR1 LGHNA, CDR2 YSLEER. For the CDR3, the DNA is TGCGCCAGCAGCAAAATTCCGGGACTAGCGGGAGACGAGCAGTACTTC. Amino acids: CASSKIPGLAGDEQYF.

This clonotype was counted many times. This chain connects TRBV7-2 to TRBJ1-5; D not certain. The V and J ends lost 1 base and 16 bases respectively, with 14 bases between them. The germline CDR1 and CDR2 sequences are SGHTA and FQGNSA. CDR3 size: 12 residues. The chain's CDR3 is CASSLDTGVVHF. The CDR3 nucleotides are TGTGCCAGCAGCTTAGACACCGGGGTAGTTCATTTT.

This clonotype was detected ten times or more. The chain couples TRBV20-1 to TRBJ2-7, with D perhaps given as TRBD1 or TRBD2 (5 bases each). CDR3 size: 11 residues. In germline, CDR1 is DFQATT, CDR2 SNEGSKA (reference sequence). Trimming removed 2 bases at V and 7 bases at J, with 9 bases between. The DNA for the CDR3 is TGCAGTGCTAGACCCGGGGCAGAGCAGTACTTC. Translating it yields CSARPGAEQYF.